The TCR beta chain under discussion was sequenced for a study of T cell responses to AZD1222 COVID-19 vaccine. Findings and limits, study-wide: Of the AZD1222 recipients, only five or six were seropositive at baseline.

Germline CDR1 and CDR2: SGHNT and YYREEE (reference sequence). CDR3 length: 15 residues. The trim removed 4 bases at V and 0 bases at J, leaving 4 bases unmatched. Produced via immunoSEQ multiplex PCR; TCRdb's table is partial and in-frame only. Of some 140,000 clones listed, around 90% were seen once; the top ten hold around 5%. As concerns this clone: Its antigen is not identified.

The chain uses TRBV5-4 and TRBJ2-3; 8 nucleotides line up with TRBD2. The source of this sequence is an adult in good health. Sequencing was performed on peripheral blood, taken on day 0 of AZD1222 vaccination. Here the CDR3 reads CASSVASGSTDTQYF. The CDR3 DNA reads TGTGCCAGCAGCGTAGCTAGCGGGAGCACAGATACGCAGTATTTT.